This T cell receptor beta chain is drawn from a study of neoadjuvant anti-PD-1 for oral cavity cancer. As for the study in general: Patients without progression got a fourth dose around day 43. Findings and limits, study-wide: PBMC Gini-index clonality exceeded responders' in non-responders post-nivolumab. Treg/Th17 ratio rose with pretreatment blood and fell with post-treatment tumor TCRbeta clonality.

Blood libraries mostly used roughly 520 ng genomic DNA, six replicates each. Using immunoSEQ multiplex PCR, the repertoire was profiled, and TCRdb retains in-frame clones only, with some absent. Found here are around 60,000 clones, around four fifths of them singletons; the top ten hold approximately 2.4%. The ends lost 3 bases at V and 2 bases at J; junction bases unmatched: 7. Germline-derived CDR1 and CDR2 are SGHAT and FQNNGV. The CDR3 is 16 residues long. In regard to this clone: No antigen is known for it.

The chain joins TRBV11-2 to TRBJ2-3; 8 bases match TRBD1. The sequenced sample was PBMCs, obtained before nivolumab (anti-PD-1) treatment. The clonotype was recovered from a person between 40 and 80 years old with oral cavity squamous cell carcinoma. For the CDR3, the DNA is TGTGCCAGCAGCTTGTCCGGGACAGGAATCACAGATACGCAGTATTTT. Protein product: CASSLSGTGITDTQYF.